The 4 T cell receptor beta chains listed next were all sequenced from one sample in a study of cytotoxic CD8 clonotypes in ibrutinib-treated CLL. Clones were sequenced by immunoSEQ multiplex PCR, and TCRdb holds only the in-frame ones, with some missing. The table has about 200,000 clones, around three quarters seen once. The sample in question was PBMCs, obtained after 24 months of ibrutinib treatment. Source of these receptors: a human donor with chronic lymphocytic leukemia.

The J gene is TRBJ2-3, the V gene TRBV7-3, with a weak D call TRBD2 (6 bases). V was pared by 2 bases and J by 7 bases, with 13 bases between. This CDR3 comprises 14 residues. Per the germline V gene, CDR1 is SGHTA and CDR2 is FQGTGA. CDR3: CASSLGGGLNTQYF. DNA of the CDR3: TGTGCCAGCAGCTTAGGTGGAGGGTTAAATACGCAGTATTTT.

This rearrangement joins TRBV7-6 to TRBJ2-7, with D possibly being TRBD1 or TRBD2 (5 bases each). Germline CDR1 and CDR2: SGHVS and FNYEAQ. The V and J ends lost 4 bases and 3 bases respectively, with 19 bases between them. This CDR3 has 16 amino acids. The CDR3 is CASSSTRMRGDYEQYF. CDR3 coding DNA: TGTGCCAGCAGCTCGACACGGATGAGGGGAGACTACGAGCAGTACTTC.

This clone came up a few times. The chain's CDR3 is CASSQTADPFYGYTF. The CDR3 DNA sequence: TGTGCCAGCAGCCAGACAGCAGACCCTTTCTATGGCTACACCTTC. The chain uses TRBV4-2 and TRBJ1-2; weak D call: TRBD1 (5 bases). The CDR3 runs 15 residues. Germline V CDR1 and CDR2: LGHNA, YNFKEQ. V gave up 3 bases and J gave up 4 bases, with 15 bases separating them.

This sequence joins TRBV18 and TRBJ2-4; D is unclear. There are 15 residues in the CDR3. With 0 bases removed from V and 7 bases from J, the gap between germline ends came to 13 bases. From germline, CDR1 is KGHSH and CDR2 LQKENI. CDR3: CASSPPSQLGNIQYF. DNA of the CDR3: TGTGCCAGCTCACCACCTAGCCAGTTGGGGAACATTCAGTACTTC. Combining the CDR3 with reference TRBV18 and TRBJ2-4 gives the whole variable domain NAGVMQNPRHLVRRRGQEARLRCSPMKGHSHVYWYRQLPEEGLKFMVYLQKENIIDESGMPKERFSAEFPKEGPSILRIQQVVRGDSAAYFCASSPPSQLGNIQYFGAGTRLSVL.